The clone carrying this TCR beta chain was seen a few times. The antigen is not known. A J-beta primer mix and a sample-barcoded 5' primer were used in a second PCR of roughly 7 to 12 cycles. MiXCR, run by TCRdb on the 5' RACE reads, gives a single entry per CDR3 protein. The sample holds 1 million or so distinct CDR3 sequences, less than 50% seen once. This record comes from a study of blood T cells in healthy people across ages. Overall study results and limits: CMV status of donors was not determined, possibly confounding expanded clonotype changes.

Aged about 6 to 95, donors were systemically healthy Caucasians from Russia. Each sample gave at least 7 million isolated PBMCs. The CDR3 has 14 residues. V was pared by 1 base and J by 7 bases, with 8 bases between. Germline loops: CDR1 MGHRA, CDR2 YSYEKL. The J gene is TRBJ1-6, the V gene TRBV4-1; no definite D call. The material sequenced was blood. This receptor was identified in a woman aged 60 to 75 in good health. This CDR3 is CASSQATRNSPLHF. The CDR3 coding sequence is TGCGCCAGCAGCCAAGCTACGAGGAATTCACCCCTCCACTTT.